The present TCR beta chain was sequenced within a study of shared clonotypes between healthy human individuals. Study-wide findings and caveats: Clonotype sharing among the donors was expected to vary with sequencing depth.

Deep-level settings were used for running the assay. In the study's own analysis: Junction-only immunoSEQ data arrived without quality scores, meaning filtering differed. The method was immunoSEQ multiplex PCR; TCRdb's version includes in-frame clones alone and lacks a portion of them. That table furnishes V, J and clone size, whereas the DNA furnished D and trimming. The data contain 600,000 to 700,000 clones, 60% to 75% of them singletons. This clone was observed a few times. Its antigen is currently unknown. This TCR was recovered from a woman in her twenties or thirties in good health. Material for sequencing was memory CD4+ T cells sorted from blood. Specified subset: CD45RA-negative fraction.

The CDR3 bases are TGTGCCAGCAGCGCCGGATGGGGTGGGGCTTCTGGCTACACCTTC. It translates to CASSAGWGGASGYTF. This chain joins TRBV9 and TRBJ1-2; D might be TRBD1 (5 bases). The CDR3 sequence is 15 residues long. V was shortened by 3 bases and J by 7 bases, with 19 bases between the two germline ends. Germline loops: CDR1 SGDLS, CDR2 YYNGEE.